These 17 T cell receptor beta chains came from one sample sequenced in a study of blood T cell repertoires in COVID-19. The method was immunoSEQ multiplex PCR; TCRdb's version includes in-frame clones alone and lacks a portion of them. Found here are roughly 20,000 clones, 90% to 95% of them singletons; the top ten hold roughly 5.7%. Sequenced material: peripheral blood. The receptors here all came from a human donor in a cohort sampled during active COVID-19.

The rearrangement links TRBV2 to TRBJ2-2; 8 positions match TRBD2. There are 13 residues in the CDR3. The trim removed 11 bases at V and 4 bases at J, leaving 6 bases unmatched. Germline values: CDR1 SNHLY, CDR2 FYNNEI. The CDR3 DNA reads TGTGCCCTCAGGACTAGCAGCACCGGGGAGCTGTTTTTT. It translates to CALRTSSTGELFF.

The rearrangement uses TRBV4-3 and TRBJ1-2; TRBD1 matches 8 bases. Germline V gives CDR1 LGHNA, CDR2 YSLEER. The CDR3 spans 17 residues. V trimming: 0 bases; J trimming: 8 bases; junction bases outside the gene matches: 14. CDR3 in DNA: TGCGCCAGCAGCCAAGATCCCGGGGGTCAGGGGGCTAGGGGCTACACCTTC. Its protein product is CASSQDPGGQGARGYTF.

The V and J genes are TRBV7-8 and TRBJ1-2; 8 nucleotides agree with TRBD1. Germline lookup yields CDR1 SGHVS and CDR2 FQNEAQ. Trimming cost V 5 bases and J 8 bases; bases outside gene matches: 7. The CDR3 runs 13 residues. DNA for the CDR3: TGTGCCAGCAGCACGGACAGGGTGGGGGGCTACACCTTC. This gives the protein CASSTDRVGGYTF.

The J gene is TRBJ1-1, the V gene TRBV7-9; D is unclear. The CDR3 contains 12 residues. Trimming left V 2 bases short and J 3 bases short, with 4 bases between. In germline, CDR1 is SEHNR, CDR2 FQNEAQ (reference sequence). CDR3 coding DNA: TGTGCCAGCAGCTTATCTTACACTGAAGCTTTCTTT. This translates into CASSLSYTEAFF.

To note about this clone: This specimen includes other DNA sequences encoding the same CDR3. This sequence joins TRBV19 and TRBJ1-1; D is unclear. Germline V gene data show CDR1 as LNHDA and CDR2 as SQIVND (reference sequence). V was trimmed by 1 base and J by 0 bases, leaving 6 bases between them. CDR3 size: 14 residues. Here the CDR3 reads CASSIGGMNTEAFF. The CDR3, as DNA: TGTGCCAGTAGTATAGGAGGAATGAACACTGAAGCTTTCTTT. Full variable domain (remainder filled in from reference TRBV19 and TRBJ1-1): DGGITQSPKYLFRKEGQNVTLSCEQNLNHDAMYWYRQDPGQGLRLIYYSQIVNDFQKGDIAEGYSVSREKKESFPLTVTSAQKNPTAFYLCASSIGGMNTEAFFGQGTRLTVV.

The chain recombines TRBV5-1 with TRBJ2-1; 11 bases fit TRBD2. CDR3 length: 16 amino acids. CDR1 and CDR2 from the germline V gene are SGHRS and YFSETQ. Germline trimming cut 1 base from V and 12 bases from J; bases unmatched to any gene: 12. The CDR3 is CASSLLVAGGPVGQFF. As DNA, the CDR3 is TGCGCCAGCAGCTTGTTGGTAGCGGGAGGGCCAGTAGGGCAGTTCTTC. The variable domain in full, completed from reference TRBV5-1 and TRBJ2-1, reads KAGVTQTPRYLIKTRGQQVTLSCSPISGHRSVSWYQQTPGQGLQFLFEYFSETQRNKGNFPGRFSGRQFSNSRSEMNVSTLELGDSALYLCASSLLVAGGPVGQFFGPGTRLTVL.

The rearrangement joins TRBV30 to TRBJ2-2; 9 nucleotides line up with TRBD2. Germline V gives CDR1 GTSNPN, CDR2 SVGIG (reference sequence). The junction had 8 bases not matched to a gene; V was cut back by 2 bases and J by 7 bases. This CDR3 is 15 amino acids long. The CDR3 DNA follows: TGTGCCTGGAGTTCAGAGCTAGCGGGAATCGGGGAGCTGTTTTTT. It translates to CAWSSELAGIGELFF.

This clone was seen a single time. The J gene is TRBJ1-3, the V gene TRBV7-3; D unresolved. CDR3 size: 14 residues. Germline CDR1 reads SGHTA; CDR2 reads FQGTGA. With 2 bases removed from V and 4 bases from J, the gap between germline ends came to 9 bases. The CDR3 DNA follows: TGTGCCAGCAGCTTAGGAACGGGGGGAAACACCATATATTTT. Amino acids: CASSLGTGGNTIYF.

The chain joins TRBV4-1 to TRBJ2-1; TRBD1 matches at 7 bases. Germline V gene data show CDR1 as MGHRA and CDR2 as YSYEKL. J was trimmed by 0 bases and V by 3 bases; bases with no gene match: 2. The CDR3 extends over 15 amino acids. The DNA for the CDR3 is TGCGCCAGCAGCCAGGGACAGTTCTCCTACAATGAGCAGTTCTTC. This encodes CASSQGQFSYNEQFF.

This clone was found once. The V call is TRBV30, the J call TRBJ2-7, with D uncertain. CDR1 is GTSNPN, CDR2 SVGIG, per germline (reference sequence). This CDR3 region has 13 residues. The V and J ends lost 5 bases and 1 base respectively, with 12 bases between them. CDR3 residues: CAWSDSPSYEQYF. The CDR3 region has the DNA TGTGCCTGGTCTGACTCGCCATCCTACGAGCAGTACTTC. The whole variable domain, remainder taken from reference TRBV30 and TRBJ2-7, is SQTIHQWPATLVQPVGSPLSLECTVEGTSNPNLYWYRQAAGRGLQLLFYSVGIGQISSEVPQNLSASRPQDRQFILSSKKLLLSDSGFYLCAWSDSPSYEQYFGPGTRLTVT.

V is TRBV4-3 and J is TRBJ1-4, with a tentative D call TRBD1 (5 bases). Germline CDR1 and CDR2: LGHNA and YSLEER. This CDR3 has 16 amino acids. V lost 4 bases and J 4 bases, leaving 16 bases between the germline ends. CDR3 nucleotide sequence: TGCGCCAGCAGCCCCAGGGCGACAGCCGTTAATGAAAAACTGTTTTTT. Translating gives CASSPRATAVNEKLFF.

The chain carries TRBV7-6 and TRBJ1-2; perhaps TRBD1 as D (5 bases). Germline CDR1 is SGHVS and CDR2 is FNYEAQ. Trimming stripped 4 bases from V and 4 bases from J, with 13 bases between. The CDR3 is 14 residues long. In nucleotides, the CDR3 is TGTGCCAGCAGCTCTCAGGGTGGGGCCTATGGCTACACCTTC. This encodes CASSSQGGAYGYTF.

This clone was observed a single time. The J gene is TRBJ1-2, the V gene TRBV19; 7 bases map to TRBD1. Trimming cost V 2 bases and J 5 bases; bases outside gene matches: 8. The CDR3 consists of 15 residues. CDR1 is LNHDA and CDR2 is SQIVND in the germline V gene (reference sequence). The CDR3 region is CASSIPGGTAYGYTF. The CDR3 nucleotides read TGTGCCAGTAGTATACCTGGTGGGACAGCATATGGCTACACCTTC.

The gene calls are TRBV3-1 (or the pseudogene TRBV3-2) and TRBJ1-1; 8 bases agree with TRBD1. Germline trimming cut 4 bases from V and 3 bases from J; bases unmatched to any gene: 7. From germline, CDR1 is LGHDT and CDR2 YNNKEL (reference sequence). The CDR3 has 15 amino acids. The CDR3 bases are TGTGCCAGCAGCCCACAGGGGGTCCGGTACACTGAAGCTTTCTTT. Translation gives CASSPQGVRYTEAFF.

The rearrangement joins TRBV5-4 to TRBJ2-7, with 7 bases matching TRBD1. The CDR3 is 14 residues long. After removal of 3 bases from V and 3 bases from J, the junction contained 6 bases not matched to a gene. CDR1 is SGHNT and CDR2 is YYREEE in the germline V gene (reference sequence). The CDR3 DNA sequence: TGTGCCAGCAGCTCGAATTCAGGGGGCTACGAGCAGTACTTC. The encoded protein is CASSSNSGGYEQYF.

This chain links TRBV7-2 with TRBJ2-6; D may be TRBD1 (6 bases). The germline CDR1 and CDR2 sequences are SGHTA and FQGNSA. V was trimmed by 3 bases and J by 4 bases, leaving 19 bases between them. The CDR3 covers 18 residues. This chain's CDR3 is CASSFRGRGRSGANVLTF. CDR3 bases: TGTGCCAGCAGCTTCAGGGGACGAGGGCGGTCGGGGGCCAACGTCCTGACTTTC. The whole variable domain, filled in from reference TRBV7-2 and TRBJ2-6, reads GAGVSQSPSNKVTEKGKDVELRCDPISGHTALYWYRQSLGQGLEFLIYFQGNSAPDKSGLPSDRFSAERTGGSVSTLTIQRTQQEDSAVYLCASSFRGRGRSGANVLTFGAGSRLTVL.

The genes are TRBV28 and TRBJ1-4; no reliable D call. In germline, CDR1 is MDHEN, CDR2 SYDVKM. V lost 4 bases, J lost 8 bases, and 8 bases lay in between. The CDR3 contains 12 residues. The CDR3 coding sequence is TGTGCCAGCAGTTCCCTACTCGAAAAACTGTTTTTT. This translates into CASSSLLEKLFF.